This T cell receptor beta chain was sequenced in a study of T-cell memory formation after mild COVID-19. One entry per CDR3 protein results from TCRdb running MiXCR on the 5' RACE reads. The table lists around 53,000 distinct CDR3 sequences, 9% to 15% of them singletons. The V gene's germline CDR1 is LGHNA and CDR2 YNFKEQ. The CDR3 loop spans 16 amino acids. As to this clonotype: A much larger clone sits a single nucleotide away, making a read error possible.

The receptor comes from a man aged 18 to 30 who had mild COVID-19 (a few samples of this study predate the infection). Cell type and time point are not known. The chain combines TRBV4-2 with TRBJ2-5; 7 nucleotides line up with TRBD2. Sample: PBMCs or a T cell subset sorted from them (not recorded which). This CDR3 is CDSSQDGTTFLETQYF. CDR3 coding DNA: TGTGACAGCAGCCAAGACGGGACTACCTTCTTAGAGACCCAGTACTTC.